This T cell receptor beta chain emerged from a study of breast tumors, draining lymph nodes, adjacent tissues listed by TCRdb under 2016. Turning to the overall study: The study compared TCR beta repertoires across tumor, adjacent nontumor tissue and axillary lymph nodes from breast cancer patients. In human breast cancer, the study set out to assess how tumor, surrounding tissue and draining lymph node repertoires relate to one another and whether T cells might be exchanged between them. On the study overall, not on this receptor specifically: The conclusion that tumor T cells originate in lymph nodes was presented as consistent with a hypothesis rather than as directly demonstrated. Tumor T-cell repertoires showed less diversity than lymph node repertoires and more diversity than nontumor tissue repertoires, and tumor T-cell repertoires showed preferential V and J gene usage. Tumor and nontumor tissue repertoires were significantly more similar in luminal-like than in basal-like breast cancer. The data were judged consistent with most tumor T cells deriving from the lymph node and then expanding within tumor tissue.

CDR1 is given as SNHLY and CDR2 as FYNNEI, both from the germline V gene. Including cysteine and phenylalanine, the CDR3 has 15 amino acids. CDR3 DNA only is kept here, 45 bases in frame from base 1. The germline V end is reduced by 6 bases and the J end by 6 bases; junction bases left unmatched: 8. This clonotype was detected ten times or more. Its specific antigen is unknown. No per-base quality is available; no much larger clone lies one base away. The sequencer listed for this sample is Illumina HiSeq 2000. TCR beta chain libraries were generated by multiplex PCR amplification. High-throughput sequencing was used to analyze the amplified TCR beta chain products. Using fastp at Q25 and MiXCR, TCRdb reprocessed the public reads and kept productive beta chains. Each entry is one CDR3 protein sequence, shown with its most common DNA and genes. Counted in this sample were 20,000 to 30,000 distinct CDR3 sequences; 23% of them appeared once. About 13% of the sample is in the top ten clones.

Recombination linked TRBV2 to TRBJ2-3; the junction holds 11 bases that match TRBD2. Sequenced material: breast tumor tissue. This receptor was obtained from a female donor with breast cancer. Some clones in this sample may be carry-over from other donors' samples. The DNA sequence is as follows: TGTGCCAGCAGAACGCAACTAGCGGGAGTGGATACGCAGTATTTT. Its coded protein is CASRTQLAGVDTQYF.